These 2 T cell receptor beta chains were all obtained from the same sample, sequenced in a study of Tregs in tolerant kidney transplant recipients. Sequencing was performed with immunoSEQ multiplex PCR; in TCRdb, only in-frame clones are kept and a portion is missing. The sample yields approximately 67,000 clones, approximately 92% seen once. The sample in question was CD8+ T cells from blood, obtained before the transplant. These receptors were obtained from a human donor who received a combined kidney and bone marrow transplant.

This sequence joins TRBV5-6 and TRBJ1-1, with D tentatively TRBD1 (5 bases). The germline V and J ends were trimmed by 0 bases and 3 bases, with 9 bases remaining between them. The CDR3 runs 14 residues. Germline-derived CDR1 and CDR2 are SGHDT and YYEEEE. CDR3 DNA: TGTGCCAGCAGCTTGGATGACAGATACACTGAAGCTTTCTTT. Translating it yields CASSLDDRYTEAFF.

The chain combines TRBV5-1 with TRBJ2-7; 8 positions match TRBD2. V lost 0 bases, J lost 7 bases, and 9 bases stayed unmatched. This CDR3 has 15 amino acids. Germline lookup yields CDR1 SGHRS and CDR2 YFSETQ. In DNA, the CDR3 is TGCGCCAGCAGCTTGGCCATCGGGGGGGCTGAAGAGCAGTACTTC. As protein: CASSLAIGGAEEQYF. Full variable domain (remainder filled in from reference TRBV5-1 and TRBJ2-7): KAGVTQTPRYLIKTRGQQVTLSCSPISGHRSVSWYQQTPGQGLQFLFEYFSETQRNKGNFPGRFSGRQFSNSRSEMNVSTLELGDSALYLCASSLAIGGAEEQYFGPGTRLTVT.